Reported below is one T cell receptor (beta chain). As yet, its antigen is unknown. Use of 60 Vbeta and 13 Jbeta primers characterized the PCR. Assay used: immunoSEQ multiplex PCR; TCRdb lists only in-frame clones, some missing. The table records some 150,000 clones, roughly 76% of them present only once. The data were obtained in a study of cytomegalovirus exposure and HLA in healthy donors. General observations from the study: In an earlier analysis, productive rearrangement rates for most beta V segments clustered near 87% or 30%. There were some public TCRs occurring in many donors, but most TCR sequences were rare. A later analysis, which compared TCR beta chains of equal frequency, found the HLA-associated ones more clonally expanded.

Germline V gene sequence: CDR1 SGHDT, CDR2 YYEEEE. Trimming removed 0 bases at V and 5 bases at J, with 9 bases between. The CDR3 has 14 amino acids. The V and J genes are TRBV5-6 and TRBJ1-5; D call uncertain. The sequence was obtained from a woman under 30 in good health and CMV-seropositive. Sequencing input: PBMCs. The CDR3 protein is CASSLVSGDQPQHF. The DNA of the CDR3 is TGTGCCAGCAGCTTGGTCTCGGGTGATCAGCCCCAGCATTTT.